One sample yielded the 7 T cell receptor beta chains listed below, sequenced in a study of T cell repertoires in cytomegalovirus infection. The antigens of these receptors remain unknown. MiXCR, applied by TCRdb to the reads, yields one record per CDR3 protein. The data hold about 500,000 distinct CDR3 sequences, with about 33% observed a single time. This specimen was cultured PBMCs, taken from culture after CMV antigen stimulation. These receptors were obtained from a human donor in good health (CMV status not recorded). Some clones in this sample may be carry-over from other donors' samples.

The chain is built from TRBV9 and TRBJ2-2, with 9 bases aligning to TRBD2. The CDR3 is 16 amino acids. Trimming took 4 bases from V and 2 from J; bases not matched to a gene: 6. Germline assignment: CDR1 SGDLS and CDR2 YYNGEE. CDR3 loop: CASSPRLADNTGELFF. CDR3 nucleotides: TGTGCCAGCAGCCCACGACTAGCGGACAACACCGGGGAGCTGTTTTTT.

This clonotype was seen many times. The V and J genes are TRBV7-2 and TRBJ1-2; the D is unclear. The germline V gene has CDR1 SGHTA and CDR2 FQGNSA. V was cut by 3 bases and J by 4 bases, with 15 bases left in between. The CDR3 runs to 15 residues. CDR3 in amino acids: CASSLEGIPSYGYTF. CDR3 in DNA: TGTGCCAGCAGCTTGGAAGGCATCCCCAGCTATGGCTACACCTTC.

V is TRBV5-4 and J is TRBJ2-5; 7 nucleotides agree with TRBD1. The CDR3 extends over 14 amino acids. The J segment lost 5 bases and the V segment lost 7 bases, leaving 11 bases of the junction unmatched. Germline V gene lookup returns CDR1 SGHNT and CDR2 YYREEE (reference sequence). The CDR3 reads CASGKGQDGETQYF. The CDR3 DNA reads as TGTGCCAGCGGCAAAGGACAGGACGGGGAGACCCAGTACTTC. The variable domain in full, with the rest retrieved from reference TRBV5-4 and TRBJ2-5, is ETGVTQSPTHLIKTRGQQVTLRCSSQSGHNTVSWYQQALGQGPQFIFQYYREEENGRGNFPPRFSGLQFPNYSSELNVNALELDDSALYLCASGKGQDGETQYFGPGTRLLVL.

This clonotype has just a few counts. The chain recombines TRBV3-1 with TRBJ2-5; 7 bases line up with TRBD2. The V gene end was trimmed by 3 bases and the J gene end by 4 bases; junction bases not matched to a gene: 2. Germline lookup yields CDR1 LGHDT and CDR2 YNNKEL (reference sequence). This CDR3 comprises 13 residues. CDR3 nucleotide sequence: TGTGCCAGCAGCCATCGCGGGGGAGAGACCCAGTACTTC. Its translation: CASSHRGGETQYF.

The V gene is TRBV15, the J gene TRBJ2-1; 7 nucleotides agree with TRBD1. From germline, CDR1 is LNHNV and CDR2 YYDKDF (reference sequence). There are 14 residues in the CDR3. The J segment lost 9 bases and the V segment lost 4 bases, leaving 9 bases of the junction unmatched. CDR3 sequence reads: CATSTGQVSGEQFF. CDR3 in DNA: TGTGCCACCAGCACAGGACAGGTCAGCGGTGAGCAGTTCTTC. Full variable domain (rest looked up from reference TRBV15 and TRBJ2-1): DAMVIQNPRYQVTQFGKPVTLSCSQTLNHNVMYWYQQKSSQAPKLLFHYYDKDFNNEADTPDNFQSRRPNTSFCFLDIRSPGLGDTAMYLCATSTGQVSGEQFFGPGTRLTVL.

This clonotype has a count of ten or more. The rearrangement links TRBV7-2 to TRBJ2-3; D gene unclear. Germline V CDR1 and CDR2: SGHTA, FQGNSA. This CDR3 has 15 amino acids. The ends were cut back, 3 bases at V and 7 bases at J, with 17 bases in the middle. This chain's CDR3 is CASSLSSDMGYTQYF. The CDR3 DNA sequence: TGTGCCAGCAGCTTGAGCAGTGACATGGGGTATACGCAGTATTTT.

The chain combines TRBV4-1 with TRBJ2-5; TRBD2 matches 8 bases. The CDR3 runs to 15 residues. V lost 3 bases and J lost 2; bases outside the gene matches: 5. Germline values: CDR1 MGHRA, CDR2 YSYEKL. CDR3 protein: CASSHRLAGQETQYF. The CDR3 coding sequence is TGCGCCAGCAGCCACAGATTAGCGGGGCAAGAGACCCAGTACTTC.